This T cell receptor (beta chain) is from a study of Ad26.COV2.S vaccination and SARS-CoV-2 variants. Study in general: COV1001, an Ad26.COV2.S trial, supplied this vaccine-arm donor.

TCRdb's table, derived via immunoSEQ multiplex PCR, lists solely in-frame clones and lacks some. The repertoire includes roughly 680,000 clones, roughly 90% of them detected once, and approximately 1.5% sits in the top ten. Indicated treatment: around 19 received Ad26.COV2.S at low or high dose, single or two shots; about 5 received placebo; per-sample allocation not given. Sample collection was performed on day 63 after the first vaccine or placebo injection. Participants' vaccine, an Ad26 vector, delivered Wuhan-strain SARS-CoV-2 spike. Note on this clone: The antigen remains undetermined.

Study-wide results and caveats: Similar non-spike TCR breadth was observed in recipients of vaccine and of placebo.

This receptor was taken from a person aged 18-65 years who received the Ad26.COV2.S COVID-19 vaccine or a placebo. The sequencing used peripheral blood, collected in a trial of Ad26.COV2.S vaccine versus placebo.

The CDR3 here is CASTYGRGGEKLFF. In DNA form, the CDR3 reads TGTGCCAGCACCTATGGGAGGGGCGGTGAAAAACTGTTTTTT. This chain connects TRBV7-9 to TRBJ1-4; tentative D call: TRBD1 (5 bases). CDR3 length equals 14 residues. With 7 bases removed from V and 7 bases from J, the gap between germline ends came to 16 bases. CDR1 and CDR2 (germline): SEHNR, FQNEAQ (reference sequence).